The 13 T cell receptor beta chains reported below all come from one sample, sequenced in a study of neurological immune-mediated disorders. Each CDR3 protein gets one entry after TCRdb re-called the 5' RACE reads with MiXCR. The sample holds 50,000 to 70,000 distinct CDR3 sequences, around 10% seen once. Noted time point: longitudinal time-point 1 (baseline). Sequenced sample: PBMCs. Receptor source: a male donor with HTLV-1-associated myelopathy (HAM/TSP).

This clonotype was detected ten times or more. This rearrangement joins TRBV7-2 to TRBJ2-7; no definite D call. Between the trimmed V and J ends, which lost 1 base and 4 bases, there was a span of 5 bases. Germline V gene lookup returns CDR1 SGHTA and CDR2 FQGNSA. The CDR3 totals 12 residues. The CDR3 coding sequence is TGTGCCAGCAGCTTAGGGGAATACGAGCAGTACTTC. Its translation is CASSLGEYEQYF.

This clonotype was detected ten times or more. V and J are TRBV7-6 and TRBJ2-5, with a weak D call TRBD1 (5 bases). Trimming left V 2 bases short and J 1 base short, with 11 bases between. CDR3 length: 15 residues. Per germline, CDR1 SGHVS and CDR2 FNYEAQ. The CDR3 loop reads CASSLRLQVQETQYF. The CDR3 bases are TGTGCCAGCAGCTTAAGGCTACAGGTCCAAGAGACCCAGTACTTC. The full variable domain, in which reference TRBV7-6 and TRBJ2-5 provide the parts outside the CDR3, is GAGVSQSPRYKVTKRGQDVALRCDPISGHVSLYWYRQALGQGPEFLTYFNYEAQQDKSGLPNDRFSAERPEGSISTLTIQRTEQRDSAMYRCASSLRLQVQETQYFGPGTRLLVL.

At least ten counts were recorded for this clonotype. CDR3 DNA: TGCAGTGCTAGGACTAGCGGGCGCCAAGAGACCCAGTACTTC. The encoded protein is CSARTSGRQETQYF. The rearrangement links TRBV20-1 to TRBJ2-5, with 10 positions matching TRBD2. Germline V gives CDR1 DFQATT, CDR2 SNEGSKA (reference sequence). The CDR3 runs to 14 residues. After removal of 3 bases from V and 1 base from J, the junction contained 2 bases not matched to a gene.

The table lists this clonotype with many counts. The chain recombines TRBV6-2 or TRBV6-3 with TRBJ1-2; D unclear. Deletions cut 5 bases from V and 2 bases from J, with 18 bases between. The CDR3 has 16 amino acids. Germline values: CDR1 MNHEY, CDR2 SVGEGT. The CDR3 coding sequence is TGTGCCAGCAGTCTATCAAGAGGACCCGGGAACTATGGCTACACCTTC. Translated, it gives CASSLSRGPGNYGYTF.

This clonotype was seen ten or more times. The chain couples TRBV5-1 to TRBJ2-5; possibly TRBD1 for D (6 bases). V lost 0 bases and J 4 bases, leaving 13 bases between the germline ends. The CDR3 runs 15 residues. From germline, CDR1 is SGHRS and CDR2 YFSETQ. The CDR3 DNA reads TGCGCCAGCAGCTTGGCGGTTGGGGGCGGAGAGACCCAGTACTTC. Its translation is CASSLAVGGGETQYF.

This clonotype has a count of ten or more. The CDR3 nucleotides read TGCAGTGCTAGTACCCTAGCGGGGGGTCCAGATACGCAGTATTTT. Protein product: CSASTLAGGPDTQYF. The chain couples TRBV20-1 to TRBJ2-3; 11 bases are shared with TRBD2. Germline CDR1 is DFQATT and CDR2 is SNEGSKA (reference sequence). After removal of 3 bases from V and 4 bases from J, the junction contained 6 bases not matched to a gene. The CDR3 is 15 amino acids.

This clonotype was seen more than once but under ten times. CDR3 bases: TGTGCCAGCAGTTTAGGGGGGTTGGGAGCCAAAAACATTCAGTACTTC. Protein sequence: CASSLGGLGAKNIQYF. This chain connects TRBV28 to TRBJ2-4, with D possibly being TRBD2 (6 bases). V shed 2 bases and J shed 0 bases, with 11 bases lying between them. The V gene's germline CDR1 is MDHEN and CDR2 SYDVKM. This CDR3 spans 16 amino acids.

This clonotype showed up many times. J is TRBJ2-3 and V is TRBV5-1, with D uncertain. V was trimmed by 0 bases and J by 4 bases, leaving 9 bases between them. Germline CDR1 SGHRS, CDR2 YFSETQ. This CDR3 comprises 14 residues. The CDR3: CASSLDPQSDTQYF. DNA for the CDR3: TGCGCCAGCAGCTTGGACCCCCAGTCAGATACGCAGTATTTT.

This clonotype showed up many times. The chain has TRBV5-1 and TRBJ1-1; D is ambiguous. The CDR3 has 13 amino acids. Trimming took 4 bases from V and 0 from J, leaving 7 bases between them. The germline gives CDR1 SGHRS, CDR2 YFSETQ. CDR3 bases: TGCGCCAGCAGCGCAACAGTGAACACTGAAGCTTTCTTT. Amino acid sequence: CASSATVNTEAFF. Full variable domain (rest looked up from reference TRBV5-1 and TRBJ1-1): KAGVTQTPRYLIKTRGQQVTLSCSPISGHRSVSWYQQTPGQGLQFLFEYFSETQRNKGNFPGRFSGRQFSNSRSEMNVSTLELGDSALYLCASSATVNTEAFFGQGTRLTVV.

This clonotype was seen many times. The chain employs TRBV14 and TRBJ2-2; perhaps TRBD2 as D (5 bases). V was cut by 2 bases and J by 1 base, with 8 bases left in between. The CDR3 is 15 amino acids. In germline, CDR1 is SGHDN, CDR2 FVKESK. CDR3 DNA sequence: TGTGCCAGCAGCCAAATGGGAGAGAACACCGGGGAGCTGTTTTTT. Translation gives CASSQMGENTGELFF.

This clonotype appeared many times. V usage is TRBV7-2 and J usage is TRBJ1-1; D is unresolved. Germline CDR1 is SGHTA and CDR2 is FQGNSA. The CDR3 consists of 13 residues. The V gene lost 3 bases and the J gene lost 1 base, with 6 bases spanning the gap. DNA of the CDR3: TGTGCCAGCAGCTTCGGGAGGAACACTGAAGCTTTCTTT. Translating gives CASSFGRNTEAFF.

The gene calls are TRBV12-3 or TRBV12-4 and TRBJ1-1; D is undetermined. Trimming took 5 bases from V and 5 from J, leaving 12 bases between them. The CDR3 runs 13 residues. The CDR3 here is CASSPGYGTEAFF. CDR3 nucleotide sequence: TGTGCCAGCAGTCCAGGTTACGGAACTGAAGCTTTCTTT.

This clonotype appeared a few times. This chain connects TRBV20-1 to TRBJ1-5; no clear D. CDR1 DFQATT and CDR2 SNEGSKA come from the germline V gene (reference sequence). Between the trimmed V and J ends, which lost 3 bases and 0 bases, there was a span of 6 bases. This CDR3 contains 13 residues. Here the CDR3 reads CSARAYSNQPQHF. DNA of the CDR3: TGCAGTGCTAGGGCCTATAGCAATCAGCCCCAGCATTTT.